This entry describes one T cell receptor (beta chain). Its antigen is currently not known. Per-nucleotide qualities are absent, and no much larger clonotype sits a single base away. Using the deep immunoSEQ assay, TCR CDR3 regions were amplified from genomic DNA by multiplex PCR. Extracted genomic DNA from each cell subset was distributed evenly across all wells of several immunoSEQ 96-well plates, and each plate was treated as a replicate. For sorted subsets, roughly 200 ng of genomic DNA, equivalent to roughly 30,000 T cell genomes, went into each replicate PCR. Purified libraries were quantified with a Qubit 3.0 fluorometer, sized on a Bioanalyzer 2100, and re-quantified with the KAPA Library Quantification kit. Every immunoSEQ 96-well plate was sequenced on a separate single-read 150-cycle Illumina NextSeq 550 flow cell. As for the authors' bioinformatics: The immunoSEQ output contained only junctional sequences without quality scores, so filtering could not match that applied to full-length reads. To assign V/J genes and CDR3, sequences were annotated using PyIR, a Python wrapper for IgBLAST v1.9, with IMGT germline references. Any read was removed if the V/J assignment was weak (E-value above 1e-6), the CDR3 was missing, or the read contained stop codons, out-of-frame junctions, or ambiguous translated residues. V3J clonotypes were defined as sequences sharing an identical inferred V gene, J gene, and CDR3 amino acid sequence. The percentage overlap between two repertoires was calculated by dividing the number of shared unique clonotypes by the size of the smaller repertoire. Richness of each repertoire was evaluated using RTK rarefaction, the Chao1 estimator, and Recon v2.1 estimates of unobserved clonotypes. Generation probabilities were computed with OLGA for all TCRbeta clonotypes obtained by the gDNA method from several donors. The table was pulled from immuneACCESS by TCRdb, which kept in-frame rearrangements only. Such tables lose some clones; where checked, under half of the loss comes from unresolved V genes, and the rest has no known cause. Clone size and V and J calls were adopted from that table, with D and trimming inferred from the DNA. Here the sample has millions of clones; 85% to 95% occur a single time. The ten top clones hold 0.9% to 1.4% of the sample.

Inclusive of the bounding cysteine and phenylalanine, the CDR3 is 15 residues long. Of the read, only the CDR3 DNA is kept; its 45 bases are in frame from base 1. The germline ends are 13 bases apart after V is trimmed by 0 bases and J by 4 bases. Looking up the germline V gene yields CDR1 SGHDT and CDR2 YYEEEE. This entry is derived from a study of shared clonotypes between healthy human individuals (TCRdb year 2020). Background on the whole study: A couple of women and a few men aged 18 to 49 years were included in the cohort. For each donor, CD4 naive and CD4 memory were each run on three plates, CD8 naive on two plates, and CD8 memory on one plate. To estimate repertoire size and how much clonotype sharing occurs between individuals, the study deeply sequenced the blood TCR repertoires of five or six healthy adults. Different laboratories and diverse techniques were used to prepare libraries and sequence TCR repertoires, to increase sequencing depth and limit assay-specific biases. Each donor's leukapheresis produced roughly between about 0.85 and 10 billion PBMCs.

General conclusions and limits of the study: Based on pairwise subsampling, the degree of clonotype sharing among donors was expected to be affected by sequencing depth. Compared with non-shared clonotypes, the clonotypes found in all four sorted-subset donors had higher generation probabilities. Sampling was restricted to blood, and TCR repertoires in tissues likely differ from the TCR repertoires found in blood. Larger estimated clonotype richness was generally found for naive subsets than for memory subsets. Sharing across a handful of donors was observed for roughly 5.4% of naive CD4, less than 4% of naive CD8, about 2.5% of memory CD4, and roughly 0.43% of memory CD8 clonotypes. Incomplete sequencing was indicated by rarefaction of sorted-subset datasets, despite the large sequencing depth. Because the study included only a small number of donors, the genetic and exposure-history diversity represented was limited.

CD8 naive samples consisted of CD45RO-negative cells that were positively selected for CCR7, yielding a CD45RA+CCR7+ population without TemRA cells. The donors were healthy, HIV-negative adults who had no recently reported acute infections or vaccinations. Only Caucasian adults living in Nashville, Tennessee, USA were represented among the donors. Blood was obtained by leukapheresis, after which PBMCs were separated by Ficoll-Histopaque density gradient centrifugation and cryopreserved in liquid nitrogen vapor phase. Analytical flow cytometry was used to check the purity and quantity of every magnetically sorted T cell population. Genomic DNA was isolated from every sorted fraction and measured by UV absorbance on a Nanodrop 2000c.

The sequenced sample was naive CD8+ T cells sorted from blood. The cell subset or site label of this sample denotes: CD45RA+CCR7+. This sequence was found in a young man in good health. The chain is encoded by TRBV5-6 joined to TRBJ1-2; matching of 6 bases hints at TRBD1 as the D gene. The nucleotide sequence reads TGTGCCAGCAGCTTGGAAAGGGGGATCCTCTATGGCTACACCTTC. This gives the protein CASSLERGILYGYTF.